This T cell receptor beta chain derives from a study of blood T cells in healthy people across ages. Study findings and constraints: Higher diversity, along with more naive CD4+ cells, distinguished long-lived donors from aged donors. Because sorting was not performed, PBMCs prevented conclusive naive versus antigen-experienced comparison.

CDR3 size: 16 residues. CDR1 and CDR2 from the germline V gene are MGHRA and YSYEKL. V lost 4 bases to trimming and J lost 5 bases; unmatched junction nucleotides: 9. PBMCs, at least 6 million per sample, were isolated. With a J-beta primer mix and a sample-barcoded 5' primer, a second PCR ran 7 to 11 cycles. Individual samples furnished no less than 3 million CDR3-containing paired-end reads apiece. MiXCR was run by TCRdb on the 5' RACE reads, yielding one entry per CDR3 protein. The table records some 1.5 million distinct CDR3 sequences, approximately 39% of them present only once. This clonotype showed up many times. Its target is unknown.

The sequence came from a woman between 18 and 30 years old in good health. Sequenced sample: blood. This chain links TRBV4-1 with TRBJ2-1; 9 bases are a match to TRBD2. The CDR3 sequence: CASSRAGTSTDNEQFF. DNA for the CDR3: TGCGCCAGCAGCCGAGCCGGGACTAGCACCGACAATGAGCAGTTCTTC.